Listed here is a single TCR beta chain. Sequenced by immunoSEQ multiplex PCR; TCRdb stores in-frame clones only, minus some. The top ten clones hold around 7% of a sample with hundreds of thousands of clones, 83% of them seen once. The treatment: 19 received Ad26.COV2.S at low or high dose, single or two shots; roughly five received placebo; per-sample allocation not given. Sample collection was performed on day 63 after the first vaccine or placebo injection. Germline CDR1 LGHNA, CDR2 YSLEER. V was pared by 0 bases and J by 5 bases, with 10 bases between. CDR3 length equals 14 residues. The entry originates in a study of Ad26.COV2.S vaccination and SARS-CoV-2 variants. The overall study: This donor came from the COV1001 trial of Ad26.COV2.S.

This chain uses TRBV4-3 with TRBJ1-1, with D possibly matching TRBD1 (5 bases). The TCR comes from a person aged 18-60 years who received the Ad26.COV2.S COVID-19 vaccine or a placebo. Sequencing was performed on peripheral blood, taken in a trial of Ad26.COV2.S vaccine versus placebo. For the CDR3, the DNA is TGCGCCAGCAGCCAAGATAAATGGGGGACTGAAGCTTTCTTT. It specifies CASSQDKWGTEAFF.